There are a few counts of the clone carrying this T cell receptor beta chain. The antigen is undetermined. The data belong to a study of response to subunit inactivated influenza vaccine. Study-wide findings and caveats: Few additional T cells are recruited per seasonal influenza vaccination, authors suggested.

V shed 4 bases and J 3 bases; nucleotides not matched to a gene: 10. The length of the CDR3 is 16 residues. Germline CDR1 reads SEHNR; CDR2 reads FQNEAQ (reference sequence). TCRdb reprocessed the RT-PCR reads via MiXCR and lists one record per CDR3 protein. The sample consists of about 530,000 distinct CDR3 sequences, roughly 13% of them appearing once. The source was PBMCs from blood, collected 40 to 50 days after vaccination. This receptor was taken from a man over 45 who received an inactivated influenza vaccine. V and J are TRBV7-9 and TRBJ2-5; 8 nucleotides agree with TRBD1. The CDR3 protein is CASSSVDDRGKETQYF. The CDR3 nucleotides read TGTGCCAGCAGCTCCGTCGATGACAGGGGAAAAGAGACCCAGTACTTC.